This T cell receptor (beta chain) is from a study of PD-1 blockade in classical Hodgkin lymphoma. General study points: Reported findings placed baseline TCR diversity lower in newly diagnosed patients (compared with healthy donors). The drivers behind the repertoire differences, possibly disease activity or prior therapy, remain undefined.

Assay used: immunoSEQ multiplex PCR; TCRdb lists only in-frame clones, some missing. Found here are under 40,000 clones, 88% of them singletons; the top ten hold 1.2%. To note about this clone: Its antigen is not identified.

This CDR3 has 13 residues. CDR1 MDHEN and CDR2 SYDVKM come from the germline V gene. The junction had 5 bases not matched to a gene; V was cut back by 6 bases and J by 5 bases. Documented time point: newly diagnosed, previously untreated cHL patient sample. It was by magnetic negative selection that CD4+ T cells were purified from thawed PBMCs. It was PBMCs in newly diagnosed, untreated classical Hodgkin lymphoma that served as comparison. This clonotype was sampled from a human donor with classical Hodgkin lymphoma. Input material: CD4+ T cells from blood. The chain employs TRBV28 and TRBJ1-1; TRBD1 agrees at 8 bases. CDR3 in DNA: TGTGCCAGCAGGTCACAGGGGGGGACTGAAGCTTTCTTT. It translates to CASRSQGGTEAFF.